This entry lists 22 T cell receptor beta chains sequenced from one sample in a study of T cell responses to AZD1222 COVID-19 vaccine. Sequenced by immunoSEQ multiplex PCR; TCRdb stores in-frame clones only, minus some. The table lists about 150,000 clones, approximately 91% of them singletons. The material was peripheral blood, obtained 28 days after the second AZD1222 dose. These receptors were collected from an adult who received the AZD1222 COVID-19 vaccine.

The table lists this clone with a count of one. The rearrangement joins TRBV5-5 to TRBJ2-1; D gene uncertain. The CDR3 has 14 residues. Germline CDR1 is SGHKS and CDR2 is YYEKEE (reference sequence). Trimming left V 1 base short and J 8 bases short, with 13 bases between. The DNA for the CDR3 is TGTGCCAGCAGCTTGTCCACCTTGTCCGATGAGCAGTTCTTC. Its protein product is CASSLSTLSDEQFF. The full variable domain, rest sourced from reference TRBV5-5 and TRBJ2-1, is DAGVTQSPTHLIKTRGQQVTLRCSPISGHKSVSWYQQVLGQGPQFIFQYYEKEERGRGNFPDRFSARQFPNYSSELNVNALLLGDSALYLCASSLSTLSDEQFFGPGTRLTVL.

The rearrangement joins TRBV7-9 to TRBJ1-2, with unresolved D. The V and J ends lost 3 bases and 1 base respectively, with 9 bases between them. Germline CDR1 and CDR2: SEHNR and FQNEAQ (reference sequence). The CDR3 consists of 14 residues. The CDR3 is CASSLSKGNYGYTF. CDR3 nucleotides: TGTGCCAGCAGCTTGAGTAAGGGTAACTATGGCTACACCTTC.

The chain recombines TRBV5-1 with TRBJ2-5; 14 bases line up with TRBD2. CDR3 length: 16 amino acids. Germline lookup yields CDR1 SGHRS and CDR2 YFSETQ. V lost 3 bases and J lost 6; bases outside the gene matches: 7. The CDR3 nucleotides read TGCGCCAGCAGCTCCCTGACTAGCGGGGGGGCCCAGACCCAGTACTTC. Protein product: CASSSLTSGGAQTQYF.

The table lists this clone with a count of one. The chain carries TRBV2 and TRBJ1-2; D gene unclear. Germline V gene sequence: CDR1 SNHLY, CDR2 FYNNEI. Between the trimmed V and J ends, which lost 0 bases and 8 bases, there was a span of 7 bases. This CDR3 has 12 residues. CDR3 residues: CASSEAPPGYTF. As DNA, the CDR3 is TGTGCCAGCAGTGAAGCTCCGCCGGGCTACACCTTC. Looking up the rest from reference TRBV2 and TRBJ1-2 gives the full variable domain: EPEVTQTPSHQVTQMGQEVILRCVPISNHLYFYWYRQILGQKVEFLVSFYNNEISEKSEIFDDQFSVERPDGSNFTLKIRSTKLEDSAMYFCASSEAPPGYTFGSGTRLTVV.

The chain links TRBV10-2 to TRBJ1-5; TRBD1 is a possible D gene (5 bases). Germline V gives CDR1 WSHSY, CDR2 SAAADI. Deletions cut 7 bases from V and 4 bases from J, with 17 bases between. This CDR3 region has 15 residues. CDR3 loop: CASTSSGARNQPQHF. Here the CDR3 DNA reads TGCGCCAGCACTTCCTCCGGGGCGAGGAATCAGCCCCAGCATTTT.

This chain's CDR3 is CASSLTKNEQFF. The CDR3 DNA follows: TGTGCCAGCAGCTTAACGAAAAATGAGCAGTTCTTC. This sequence joins TRBV7-3 and TRBJ2-1; D is uncertain. Germline values: CDR1 SGHTA, CDR2 FQGTGA. V dropped 0 bases and J dropped 7 bases, with 4 bases sitting between them. CDR3 length: 12 amino acids.

The table lists this clone with a count of one. The chain links TRBV19 to TRBJ1-5, with D perhaps TRBD1 (6 bases). V was trimmed by 5 bases and J by 4 bases, leaving 18 bases between them. From germline, CDR1 is LNHDA and CDR2 SQIVND (reference sequence). The CDR3 length is 16 residues. The CDR3 DNA follows: TGTGCCAGTAGTGCAGTGACTACAGGGCGTAATCAGCCCCAGCATTTT. Translated, it gives CASSAVTTGRNQPQHF.

The rearrangement links TRBV28 to TRBJ1-6, with D perhaps TRBD1 (5 bases). This CDR3 is built from 17 residues. Trimming shortened V by 6 bases and J by 6 bases, and 21 bases separated the two germline ends. Germline lookup yields CDR1 MDHEN and CDR2 SYDVKM. The CDR3 DNA sequence: TGTGCCAGCAGCCTAGACCGGGACCGCGTCTTTAATTCACCCCTCCACTTT. Translated: CASSLDRDRVFNSPLHF.

The CDR3 region is CASSRILAGAYEQYF. The CDR3 region has the DNA TGTGCCAGCAGCCGCATACTAGCGGGAGCCTACGAGCAGTACTTC. The rearrangement links TRBV3-1 (or the pseudogene TRBV3-2) to TRBJ2-7, with TRBD2 matching over 11 bases. Losses at the gene ends were 4 bases for V and 2 bases for J; bases not matched to a gene: 4. The V gene's germline CDR1 is LGHDT and CDR2 YNNKEL (reference sequence). The CDR3 is 15 residues long.

CDR3 in DNA: TGTGCCAGTAGTAGCCGAGGGGGAGACAGGGACTATGGCTACACCTTC. This gives the protein CASSSRGGDRDYGYTF. V and J are TRBV19 and TRBJ1-2; 7 positions agree with TRBD1. Germline trimming cut 4 bases from V and 3 bases from J; bases unmatched to any gene: 11. The CDR3 sequence is 16 residues long. CDR1 and CDR2 from the germline V gene are LNHDA and SQIVND (reference sequence).

In this sample, this clone turned up once. The chain joins TRBV7-8 to TRBJ1-5, with a possible D match to TRBD1 (5 bases). This CDR3 is 14 amino acids long. Germline V gene data show CDR1 as SGHVS and CDR2 as FQNEAQ. The V and J ends lost 3 bases and 5 bases respectively, with 11 bases between them. The CDR3 region is CASSLLDTYQPQHF. CDR3 nucleotides: TGTGCCAGCAGCTTGTTGGACACATATCAGCCCCAGCATTTT.

The V and J genes are TRBV30 and TRBJ1-5; 10 bases match TRBD1. CDR3 size: 18 residues. Per the germline V gene, CDR1 is GTSNPN and CDR2 is SVGIG (reference sequence). V lost 1 base and J lost 6; bases outside the gene matches: 15. CDR3 bases: TGTGCCTGGAGTGGCCAAAAGGACAGGGGGAAAGTAGGTCAGCCCCAGCATTTT. It translates to CAWSGQKDRGKVGQPQHF.

The CDR3 reads CSVGATSGGESEQFF. The CDR3 DNA sequence: TGCAGCGTCGGAGCCACTAGCGGGGGGGAGAGTGAGCAGTTCTTC. The rearrangement joins TRBV29-1 to TRBJ2-1; 13 bases are shared with TRBD2. Germline V gives CDR1 SQVTM, CDR2 ANQGSEA. The CDR3 runs 15 residues. Unmatched junction bases numbered 11, after V lost 6 bases and J lost 9 bases.

J is TRBJ2-3 and V is TRBV9, with D perhaps being TRBD1 or TRBD2 (6 bases each). This CDR3 spans 15 amino acids. V was shortened by 4 bases and J by 6 bases, with 18 bases between the two germline ends. In germline, CDR1 is SGDLS, CDR2 YYNGEE. The CDR3 bases are TGTGCCAGCAGCTCCTCTAAAGGGGGGCGGGATACGCAGTATTTT. Protein: CASSSSKGGRDTQYF.

This clone has a handful of counts. The chain combines TRBV19 with TRBJ1-1; tentative D call: TRBD1 (6 bases). Germline CDR1 is LNHDA and CDR2 is SQIVND (reference sequence). CDR3 length: 13 amino acids. V lost 8 bases, J lost 0 bases, and 10 bases lay in between. CDR3 DNA: TGTGCCAGTCGGGGGCGAGTGAACACTGAAGCTTTCTTT. It yields the protein CASRGRVNTEAFF.

CDR3 region: CASSLTERRGLGETQYF. CDR3 coding DNA: TGTGCCAGCAGTTTGACCGAGCGCAGGGGGCTCGGGGAGACCCAGTACTTC. V is TRBV7-6 and J is TRBJ2-5; 8 nucleotides match TRBD1. The CDR3 covers 17 residues. With V trimmed by 6 bases and J by 5 bases, 17 bases remained unmatched. The V gene's germline CDR1 is SGHVS and CDR2 FNYEAQ. Full variable domain (missing parts from reference TRBV7-6 and TRBJ2-5): GAGVSQSPRYKVTKRGQDVALRCDPISGHVSLYWYRQALGQGPEFLTYFNYEAQQDKSGLPNDRFSAERPEGSISTLTIQRTEQRDSAMYRCASSLTERRGLGETQYFGPGTRLLVL.

The rearrangement links TRBV6-5 to TRBJ1-1, with D possibly being TRBD1 (6 bases). Germline loops: CDR1 MNHEY, CDR2 SVGAGI. Trimming shortened V by 0 bases and J by 4 bases, and 12 bases separated the two germline ends. The CDR3 runs 15 residues. The CDR3 nucleotides are TGTGCCAGCAGTTACTCGAAGGGGGTGGGCACTGAAGCTTTCTTT. Protein sequence: CASSYSKGVGTEAFF.

This rearrangement joins TRBV6-2 or TRBV6-3 to TRBJ1-4, with TRBD1 identical over 8 bases. Germline CDR1 MNHEY, CDR2 SVGEGT. V shed 0 bases, J shed 8 bases, and the junction held 14 bases outside the gene matches. The CDR3 covers 18 residues. CDR3 sequence reads: CASSYSSRGQGRREKLFF. The CDR3 nucleotides are TGTGCCAGCAGTTACTCCTCTCGCGGACAGGGACGGAGAGAAAAACTGTTTTTT.

V and J are TRBV9 and TRBJ1-3; no firm D call. From germline, CDR1 is SGDLS and CDR2 YYNGEE. The CDR3 spans 18 residues. Trimming took 0 bases from V and 0 from J, leaving 16 bases between them. The CDR3 DNA sequence: TGTGCCAGCAGCGTAGATGGCCGGGCCGGGTTCTCTGGAAACACCATATATTTT. Translating gives CASSVDGRAGFSGNTIYF. The complete variable domain, with remaining parts taken from reference TRBV9 and TRBJ1-3, reads DSGVTQTPKHLITATGQRVTLRCSPRSGDLSVYWYQQSLDQGLQFLIQYYNGEERAKGNILERFSAQQFPDLHSELNLSSLELGDSALYFCASSVDGRAGFSGNTIYFGEGSWLTVV.

The V call is TRBV7-9, the J call TRBJ2-1, with 14 bases aligning to TRBD2. Germline values: CDR1 SEHNR, CDR2 FQNEAQ (reference sequence). The junction had 10 bases not matched to a gene; V was cut back by 4 bases and J by 8 bases. CDR3 length equals 17 residues. CDR3 sequence (DNA): TGTGCCAGCAGCTCTGTAGGACTAGCGGGGGGCCGGGATGAGCAGTTCTTC. Translating it yields CASSSVGLAGGRDEQFF.

The chain is built from TRBV7-3 and TRBJ1-1; D ambiguous. Trimming took 1 base from V and 5 from J, leaving 11 bases between them. The CDR3 spans 14 residues. Germline CDR1 and CDR2: SGHTA and FQGTGA. CDR3 amino acids: CASSLNPGETEAFF. Here the CDR3 DNA reads TGTGCCAGCAGCTTAAACCCCGGGGAAACTGAAGCTTTCTTT.

This chain joins TRBV5-1 and TRBJ2-1; the D gene is possibly TRBD2 (5 bases). The CDR3 contains 14 residues. V gave up 0 bases and J gave up 5 bases, with 9 bases separating them. Germline CDR1 and CDR2: SGHRS and YFSETQ. This CDR3 is CASSLGAEDNEQFF. The CDR3 DNA follows: TGCGCCAGCAGCTTGGGGGCGGAGGACAATGAGCAGTTCTTC.